Listed below are T cell receptor beta chains from one sample, sequenced in a study of blood T cell repertoires in COVID-19. TCRdb keeps only in-frame clones here, not all; method: immunoSEQ multiplex PCR. The repertoire holds some 170,000 clones, with about 87% as singletons. The specimen sequenced was peripheral blood. All receptors derive from a woman aged 45-65 years with acute or convalescent COVID-19. CDR3s include the opening cysteine and the closing phenylalanine or tryptophan. For some rows the clone size is stated as once, few or many, or as a class when expanded; others skip it.

abundance | v_gene | CDR3aa
once | TRBV24-1 | CATSDSGHYYGYTF
NA | TRBV5-1 | CASSISGPSSGYTF
NA | TRBV6-5 | CASQGFSLSPLHF
NA | TRBV5-6 | CASSAVGLLSSGNTIYF
once | TRBV10-3 | CAISGRGQETQYF
few | TRBV20-1 | CSASGDRGWGTEAFF
NA | TRBV10-3 | CAIRPDRAGQPQHF
NA | TRBV15 | CATSREGEGGANVLTF
NA | TRBV6-1 | CASSESDRGEPQHF
NA | TRBV16 | CASSLSGATNEKLFF
NA | TRBV6-5 | CASSPGTGADTQYF
NA | TRBV2 | CASERSSYNEQFF
NA | TRBV5-6 | CASSLSGASNQPQHF
NA | TRBV19 | CASSIGGRSSGNTIYF
NA | TRBV6-5 | CASSRRTGGSYEQYF
NA | TRBV4-1 | CASSQTGIAEAFF
NA | TRBV11-2 | CASSPEAGELFF
NA | TRBV5-1 | CASSLGVAGGTDTQYF
NA | TRBV10-2 | CASSAPGATGANVLTF
NA | TRBV5-1 | CASSLAPGADYGYTF
NA | TRBV6-5 | CATGWRGNEQFF
once | TRBV6-5 | CASSYLSQGLSEQFF
NA | TRBV6-4 | CASSAAGLANTDTQYF
NA | TRBV4-2 | CASSRASSYNEQFF
NA | TRBV5-4 | CASSLGQGATGELFF
NA | TRBV30 | CAWDSGNQPQHF
NA | TRBV5-1 | CASSLVARGYEQYF
NA | TRBV6-5 | CASGQNEKLFF
NA | TRBV4-2 | CASSQASSDRFYEQYF
NA | TRBV7-2 | CASSFMPTELGPQYF
once | TRBV9 | CANLNRVLAKNIQYF
once | TRBV6-5 | CASIAWTGEAYGYTF
NA | TRBV2 | CASSETSGMGYEQYF
NA | TRBV5-4 | CASSPTGLYANTEAFF
NA | TRBV5-4 | CASSFRGVDNYGYTF
NA | TRBV11-2 | CASSLDGQGTYNEQFF
once | TRBV4-3 | CASSVWGLGYGYTF